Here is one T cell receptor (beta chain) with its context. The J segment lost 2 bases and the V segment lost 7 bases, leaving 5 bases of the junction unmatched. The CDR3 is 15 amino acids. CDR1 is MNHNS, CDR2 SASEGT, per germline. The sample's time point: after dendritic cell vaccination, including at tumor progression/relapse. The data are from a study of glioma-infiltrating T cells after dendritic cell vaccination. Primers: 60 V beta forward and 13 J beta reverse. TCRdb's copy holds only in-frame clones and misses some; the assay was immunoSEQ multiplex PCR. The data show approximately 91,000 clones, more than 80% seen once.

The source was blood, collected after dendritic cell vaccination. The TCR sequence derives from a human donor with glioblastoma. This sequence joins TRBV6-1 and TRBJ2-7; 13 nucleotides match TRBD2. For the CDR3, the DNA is TGTGCCAGCATGTTAGGGACTAGCGGGACCTACGAGCAGTACGTC. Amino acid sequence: CASMLGTSGTYEQYV.